This T cell receptor beta chain was obtained from a study of OX40 agonist ivuxolimab in advanced cancers. About the study: Dose-escalation patients suffered from hepatocellular carcinoma, melanoma, renal cell or head and neck cancer. Males comprised about 78% of the group, whose mean age was approximately 60 years (range roughly 23 to 90). Broader study findings: At 0.1 to 3.0 mg/kg and by week 6, CD4+ and CD8+ T cells in the blood had expanded clonally. With doses of 0.1-3.0 mg/kg, partial responders showed among the lowest clonal expansion.

Assay used: immunoSEQ multiplex PCR; TCRdb lists only in-frame clones, some missing. The table lists about 70,000 clones, 70% to 90% of them singletons. A word on this clone: What it binds is unknown.

Germline V CDR1 and CDR2: LNHDA, SQIVND (reference sequence). V shed 6 bases, J shed 7 bases, and the junction held 9 bases outside the gene matches. The CDR3 is made up of 15 amino acids. The sample here was CD4+ or CD8+ T cells sorted from blood, taken in a trial of the OX40 agonist ivuxolimab. The V gene is TRBV19, the J gene TRBJ1-6; 7 nucleotides line up with TRBD1. The sequence was obtained from an adult with an advanced solid tumor such as melanoma, head and neck, liver or kidney cancer. CDR3 in DNA: TGTGCCAGTAGGCCTCGGACAGGCGAGAATTCACCCCTCCACTTT. It encodes CASRPRTGENSPLHF.